This TCR beta chain is from a study of T cell repertoires in cytomegalovirus infection. Study in general: HLA-C-restricted CMV epitopes, recently identified, and well-studied HLA-B-restricted ones were used by the study. Signatures in public TCR beta sequences pointed to both CMV infection and matching HLA type.

Via MiXCR, TCRdb re-called the reads, giving one row per CDR3 protein. The sample lists fewer than 950,000 distinct CDR3 sequences, 32% seen once, with around an eighth in the top ten. Study-wide findings and caveats: Dominating the ex vivo response were HLA-C-restricted CMV-specific TCR beta clonotypes.

Trimming took 1 base from V and 10 from J, leaving 10 bases between them. The CDR3 totals 12 residues. There are a few counts of this clonotype. Its antigen is not known. The sequence derives from a human donor in good health (CMV status not recorded). Some clones in this sample may be carry-over from other donors' samples. Specimen: cultured CD8+ T cells from PBMCs, collected from culture after CMV antigen stimulation. The V gene is TRBV12-3 or TRBV12-4, the J gene TRBJ1-1, with D uncertain. CDR3 in DNA: TGTGCCAGCAGTTTAGTCCGCATGGTAGCTTTCTTT. It is translated as CASSLVRMVAFF.